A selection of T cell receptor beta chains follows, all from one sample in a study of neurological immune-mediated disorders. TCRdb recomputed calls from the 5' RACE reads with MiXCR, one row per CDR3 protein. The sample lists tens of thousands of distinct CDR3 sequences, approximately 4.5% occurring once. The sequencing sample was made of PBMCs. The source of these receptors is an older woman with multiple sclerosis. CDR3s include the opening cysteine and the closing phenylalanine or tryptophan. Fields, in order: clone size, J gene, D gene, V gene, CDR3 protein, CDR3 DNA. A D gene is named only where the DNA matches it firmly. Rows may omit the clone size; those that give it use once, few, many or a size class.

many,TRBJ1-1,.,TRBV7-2,CASSPQGSTEAFF,TGTGCCAGCAGCCCTCAGGGGAGCACTGAAGCTTTCTTT
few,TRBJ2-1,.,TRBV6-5,CASSLQGGEQFF,TGTGCCAGCAGTTTACAGGGAGGTGAGCAGTTCTTC
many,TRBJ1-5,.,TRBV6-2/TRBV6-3,CASSYFRRQHQPQHF,TGTGCCAGCAGTTATTTTCGGCGTCAGCATCAGCCCCAGCATTTT
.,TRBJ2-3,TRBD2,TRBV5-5,CASSLVGLAGGQDTQYF,TGTGCCAGCAGCTTGGTGGGGCTAGCGGGGGGGCAAGATACGCAGTATTTT
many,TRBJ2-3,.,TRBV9,CASSVTTGSTDTQYF,TGTGCCAGCAGCGTAACTACGGGGAGCACAGATACGCAGTATTTT
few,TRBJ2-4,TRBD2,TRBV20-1,CSAVAGGLNIQYF,TGCAGTGCCGTAGCGGGAGGACTAAACATTCAGTACTTC
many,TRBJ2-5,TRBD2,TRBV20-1,CSARDQASGSRNEYF,TGCAGTGCTAGAGATCAGGCTAGCGGGTCCCGGAACGAGTACTTC
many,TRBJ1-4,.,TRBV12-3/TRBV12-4,CASRILLWGGKLFF,TGTGCCAGCAGGATACTTTTGTGGGGCGGAAAACTGTTTTTT
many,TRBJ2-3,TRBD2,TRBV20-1,CSPSGRVSTDTQYF,TGCAGTCCTAGCGGGCGAGTTAGCACAGATACGCAGTATTTT
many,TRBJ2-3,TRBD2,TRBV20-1,CSAPSGGTDDTQYF,TGCAGTGCTCCCAGCGGGGGGACCGACGATACGCAGTATTTT
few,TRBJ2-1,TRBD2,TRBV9,CASSLRGGLYNEQFF,TGTGCCAGCAGCCTTCGGGGGGGCCTCTACAATGAGCAGTTCTTC
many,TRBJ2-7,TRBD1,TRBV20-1,CSARDIQGYYEQYF,TGCAGTGCTAGAGATATACAGGGGTACTACGAGCAGTACTTC
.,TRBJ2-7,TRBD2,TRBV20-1,CSANSGGAFHEQYF,TGCAGTGCGAATAGCGGGGGGGCCTTCCACGAGCAGTACTTC
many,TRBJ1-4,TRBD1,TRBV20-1,CSARDMDRWGEKLFF,TGCAGTGCTAGAGATATGGACAGGTGGGGTGAAAAACTGTTTTTT
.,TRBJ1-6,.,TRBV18,CASSPPSGDNSPLHF,TGTGCCAGCTCACCCCCATCAGGTGATAATTCACCCCTCCACTTT
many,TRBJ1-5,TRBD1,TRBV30,CAWSALGTENQPQHF,TGTGCCTGGAGTGCCCTCGGGACAGAGAATCAGCCCCAGCATTTT
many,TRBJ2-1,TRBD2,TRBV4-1,CASSQPPSGRRRNEQFF,TGCGCCAGCAGCCAACCCCCTAGCGGGAGACGCCGAAATGAGCAGTTCTTC
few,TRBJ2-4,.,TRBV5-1,CASSLAEPGNIQYF,TGCGCCAGCAGCTTGGCAGAGCCTGGGAACATTCAGTACTTC
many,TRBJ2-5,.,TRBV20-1,CSVPGQGGQETQYF,TGCAGTGTTCCCGGGCAGGGGGGGCAAGAGACCCAGTACTTC
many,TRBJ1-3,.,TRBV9,CASSTNGESGNTIYF,TGTGCCAGCAGCACCAACGGGGAGAGTGGAAACACCATATATTTT
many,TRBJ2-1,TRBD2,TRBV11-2,CASTKDSGRTYNEQFF,TGTGCCAGCACCAAGGATAGCGGGAGAACCTACAATGAGCAGTTCTTC
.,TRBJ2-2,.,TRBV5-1,CASSLGGTGELFF,TGCGCCAGCAGCTTAGGGGGCACCGGGGAGCTGTTTTTT
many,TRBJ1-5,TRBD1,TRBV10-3,CAISTGGRDQPQHF,TGTGCCATCAGCACAGGGGGCAGGGATCAGCCCCAGCATTTT
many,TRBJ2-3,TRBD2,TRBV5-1,CASRYSGASTDTQYF,TGCGCCAGCAGATATAGCGGGGCAAGCACAGATACGCAGTATTTT
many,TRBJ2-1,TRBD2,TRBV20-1,CSAQPLAGGVYNEQFF,TGCAGTGCTCAACCTTTAGCGGGAGGAGTTTACAATGAGCAGTTCTTC
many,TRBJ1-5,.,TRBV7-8,CASSLAAGAGDQPQHF,TGTGCCAGCAGCTTAGCGGCGGGGGCAGGGGATCAGCCCCAGCATTTT
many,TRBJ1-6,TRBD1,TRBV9,CASSVEGPGGNSPLHF,TGTGCCAGCAGCGTAGAGGGGCCAGGGGGGAATTCACCCCTCCACTTT
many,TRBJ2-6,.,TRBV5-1,CASSPGLSGANVLTF,TGCGCCAGCAGCCCAGGTCTCTCTGGGGCCAACGTCCTGACTTTC
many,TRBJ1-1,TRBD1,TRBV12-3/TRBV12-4,CASFAGTGGPEAFF,TGTGCCAGCTTCGCCGGGACAGGGGGACCTGAAGCTTTCTTT
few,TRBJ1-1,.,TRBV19,CASSIEKGGTEAFF,TGTGCCAGTAGTATAGAGAAGGGGGGCACTGAAGCTTTCTTT
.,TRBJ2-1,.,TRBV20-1,CSARDYSVHSYNEQFF,TGCAGTGCTAGGGACTATAGCGTGCACTCCTACAATGAGCAGTTCTTC
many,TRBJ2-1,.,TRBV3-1,CASSQVGNEQFF,TGTGCCAGCAGCCAAGTTGGGAATGAGCAGTTCTTC
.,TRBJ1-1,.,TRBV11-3,CASSLQDHGVGTEAFF,TGTGCCAGCAGCTTACAGGATCACGGGGTAGGGACTGAAGCTTTCTTT
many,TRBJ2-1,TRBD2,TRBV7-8,CASSLGASGNNEQFF,TGTGCCAGCAGCTTAGGGGCTAGCGGGAACAATGAGCAGTTCTTC
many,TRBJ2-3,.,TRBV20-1,CSAEKTVSTQYF,TGCAGTGCCGAGAAAACTGTTAGTACGCAGTATTTT
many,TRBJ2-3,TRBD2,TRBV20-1,CSATSGRAGSTDTQYF,TGCAGTGCCACAAGCGGGAGGGCCGGGAGCACAGATACGCAGTATTTT
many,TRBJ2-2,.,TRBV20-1,CSARRAGPNTGELFF,TGCAGTGCTAGAAGAGCAGGGCCGAACACCGGGGAGCTGTTTTTT
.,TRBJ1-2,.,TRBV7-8,CASSSTGSYYGYTF,TGTGCCAGCAGCTCGACCGGGAGCTACTATGGCTACACCTTC
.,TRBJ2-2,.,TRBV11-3,CASSLVLSGELFF,TGTGCCAGCAGCTTAGTTCTGTCCGGGGAGCTGTTTTTT
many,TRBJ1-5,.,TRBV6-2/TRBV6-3,CASSSANSNQPQHF,TGTGCCAGCAGTTCGGCAAATAGCAATCAGCCCCAGCATTTT
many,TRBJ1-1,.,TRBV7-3,CASSFSQNTEAFF,TGTGCCAGCAGCTTCTCTCAGAACACTGAAGCTTTCTTT